These 13 T cell receptor beta chains originate from one sample sequenced in a study. TCRdb reprocessed the RT-PCR reads with MiXCR, giving one entry per CDR3 protein. There are almost 700,000 distinct CDR3 sequences in the sample; 12% to 15% occur only once, and around 3.3% lies in the top ten. Sequencing was carried out using memory CD4+ T cells from blood. These receptors originate from a female donor in good health, serving as a healthy control.

This clonotype was observed at least ten times. The chain joins TRBV20-1 to TRBJ2-1; D possibly matches TRBD1 or TRBD2 (5 bases each). V dropped 4 bases and J dropped 3 bases, with 13 bases sitting between them. The CDR3 extends over 14 amino acids. The germline gives CDR1 DFQATT, CDR2 SNEGSKA (reference sequence). For the CDR3, the DNA is TGCAGTGCTATGGGACCCGCCCACTACAATGAGCAGTTCTTC. Amino acid sequence: CSAMGPAHYNEQFF.

The chain joins TRBV12-3 or TRBV12-4 to TRBJ2-3; TRBD2 agrees at 8 bases. There are 17 residues in the CDR3. Trimming cost V 3 bases and J 2 bases; bases outside gene matches: 10. The CDR3 protein is CASSLEIASGHTDTQYF. The DNA of the CDR3 is TGTGCCAGCAGTTTGGAAATCGCTAGCGGGCACACAGATACGCAGTATTTT.

This clonotype has more than one count but fewer than ten. DNA for the CDR3: TGTGCCAGCAGTCGGCTAGCGGGAGCCCCCGGGGAGCTGTTTTTT. Translation: CASSRLAGAPGELFF. The chain employs TRBV6-5 and TRBJ2-2; TRBD2 agrees at 10 bases. The V gene's germline CDR1 is MNHEY and CDR2 SVGAGI. V trimming: 5 bases; J trimming: 6 bases; junction bases outside the gene matches: 6. The CDR3 consists of 15 residues.

This chain joins TRBV7-2 and TRBJ2-2; tentatively, D is TRBD1 or TRBD2 (5 bases each). V was pared by 5 bases and J by 14 bases, with 18 bases between. Germline CDR1 and CDR2: SGHTA and FQGNSA. The CDR3 is 13 residues long. CDR3 region: CASSPSRQGGLFF. The CDR3, as DNA: TGTGCCAGCAGCCCTAGCCGTCAGGGCGGACTGTTTTTT.

This clonotype was observed at least ten times. V is TRBV5-1 and J is TRBJ1-2; 12 nucleotides match TRBD1. V lost 4 bases to trimming and J lost 8 bases; unmatched junction nucleotides: 9. The CDR3 spans 15 residues. Germline CDR1 SGHRS, CDR2 YFSETQ. The CDR3 sequence is CASSMESGTGGGYTF. The CDR3, as DNA: TGCGCCAGCAGCATGGAATCCGGGACAGGGGGCGGCTACACCTTC.

V usage is TRBV27 and J usage is TRBJ1-5; 8 positions match TRBD1. The CDR3 sequence is 13 residues long. Trimming removed 6 bases from V and 6 bases from J; junction bases left unmatched: 4. CDR1 is MNHEY and CDR2 is SMNVEV in the germline V gene (reference sequence). The CDR3 bases are TGTGCCAGCAGGACAGGGGATGCTCAGCCCCAGCATTTT. This sequence encodes CASRTGDAQPQHF.

The rearrangement joins TRBV28 to TRBJ2-4, with 11 bases aligning to TRBD2. The V segment lost 1 base and the J segment 4 bases; nucleotides outside the gene matches: 3. CDR1 MDHEN and CDR2 SYDVKM come from the germline V gene. CDR3 length equals 16 residues. The CDR3 DNA reads as TGTGCCAGCAGTTTATCTAGCGGGGGGATAAAAAACATTCAGTACTTC. This encodes CASSLSSGGIKNIQYF.

This clonotype was counted only a few times. The chain employs TRBV9 and TRBJ2-3; 8 bases fit TRBD2. The CDR3 spans 15 residues. Germline assignment: CDR1 SGDLS and CDR2 YYNGEE. The V gene end was trimmed by 0 bases and the J gene end by 4 bases; junction bases not matched to a gene: 4. Here the CDR3 DNA reads TGTGCCAGCAGCGTAGGTGGGACTAGGCCAGATACGCAGTATTTT. It specifies CASSVGGTRPDTQYF.

This clonotype was seen a few times. The chain combines TRBV18 with TRBJ2-1; 11 bases align to TRBD1. Germline lookup yields CDR1 KGHSH and CDR2 LQKENI. The CDR3 contains 15 residues. V was pared by 6 bases and J by 7 bases, with 8 bases of the junction left unmatched. The CDR3 DNA reads TGTGCCAGCTCTTTTGGACAGGGGGCGTTGAATGAGCAGTTCTTC. Translated, it gives CASSFGQGALNEQFF.

This clonotype occurred a few times. The V gene is TRBV7-2, the J gene TRBJ2-2; D assignment may be TRBD1 or TRBD2 (6 bases each). This CDR3 spans 18 amino acids. CDR1 and CDR2 from the germline V gene are SGHTA and FQGNSA. The ends were cut back, 5 bases at V and 1 base at J, with 20 bases in the middle. Here the CDR3 reads CASSLTPQGGMNTGELFF. CDR3 sequence (DNA): TGTGCCAGCAGCCTTACACCCCAAGGGGGGATGAACACCGGGGAGCTGTTTTTT.

V and J are TRBV20-1 and TRBJ1-5; 7 positions agree with TRBD1. The J segment lost 0 bases and the V segment lost 5 bases, leaving 10 bases of the junction unmatched. Germline CDR1 and CDR2: DFQATT and SNEGSKA (reference sequence). There are 16 residues in the CDR3. The CDR3 spells CSASGPGTVSNQPQHF. The CDR3 DNA is TGCAGTGCTTCGGGGCCGGGGACAGTTAGCAATCAGCCCCAGCATTTT.

The V gene is TRBV20-1, the J gene TRBJ2-7, with 9 bases identical to TRBD2. CDR1 and CDR2 (germline): DFQATT, SNEGSKA (reference sequence). After removal of 5 bases from V and 6 bases from J, the junction contained 17 bases not matched to a gene. The CDR3 totals 16 residues. CDR3 sequence: CSAGDFRAGGPREQYF. The CDR3 DNA sequence: TGCAGTGCTGGTGACTTCAGGGCGGGAGGGCCCCGCGAGCAGTACTTC.

This clonotype was picked up many times. This chain uses TRBV12-3 or TRBV12-4 with TRBJ2-7; TRBD1 or TRBD2 may be the D gene (5 bases each). Trimming removed 6 bases from V and 3 bases from J, with 15 bases in between. This CDR3 spans 14 amino acids. This CDR3 reads CASSKKGPLYEQYF. CDR3 nucleotides: TGTGCCAGCAGCAAAAAGGGACCGCTCTACGAGCAGTACTTC.